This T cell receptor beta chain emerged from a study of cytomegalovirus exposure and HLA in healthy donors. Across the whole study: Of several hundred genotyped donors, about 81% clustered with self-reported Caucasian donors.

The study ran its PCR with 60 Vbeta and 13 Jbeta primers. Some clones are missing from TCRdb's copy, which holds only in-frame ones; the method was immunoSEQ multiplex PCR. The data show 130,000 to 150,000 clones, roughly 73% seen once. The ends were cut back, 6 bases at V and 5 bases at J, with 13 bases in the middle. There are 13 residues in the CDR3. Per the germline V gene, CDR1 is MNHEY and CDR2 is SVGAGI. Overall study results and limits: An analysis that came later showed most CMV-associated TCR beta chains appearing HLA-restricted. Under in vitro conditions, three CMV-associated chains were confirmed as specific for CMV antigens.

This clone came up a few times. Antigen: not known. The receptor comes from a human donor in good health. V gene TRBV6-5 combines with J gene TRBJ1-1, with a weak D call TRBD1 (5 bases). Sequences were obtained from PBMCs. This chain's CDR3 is CASSYGGGTEAFF. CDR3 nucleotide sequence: TGTGCCAGCAGCTACGGGGGAGGGACTGAAGCTTTCTTT.